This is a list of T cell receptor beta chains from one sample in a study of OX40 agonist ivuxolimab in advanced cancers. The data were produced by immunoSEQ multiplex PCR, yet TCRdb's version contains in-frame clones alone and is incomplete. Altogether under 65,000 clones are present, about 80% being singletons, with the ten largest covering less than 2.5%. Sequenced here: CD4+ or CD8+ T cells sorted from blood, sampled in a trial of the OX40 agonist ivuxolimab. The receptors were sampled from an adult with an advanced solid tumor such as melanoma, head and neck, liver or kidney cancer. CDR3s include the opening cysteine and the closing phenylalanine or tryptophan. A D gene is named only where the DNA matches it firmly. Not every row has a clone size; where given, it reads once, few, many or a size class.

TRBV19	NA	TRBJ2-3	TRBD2	CASSIAGGITDTQYF	TGTGCCAGTAGTATAGCGGGGGGGATCACAGATACGCAGTATTTT
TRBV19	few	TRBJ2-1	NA	CASSIRLGSTMPNTEQFF	TGTGCCAGTAGTATACGACTGGGGTCTACAATGCCCAACACTGAGCAGTTCTTC
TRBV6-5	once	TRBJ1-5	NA	CASRETWGNQPQHF	TGTGCCAGCAGAGAAACATGGGGCAATCAGCCCCAGCATTTT
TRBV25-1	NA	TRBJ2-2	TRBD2	CASSPATSGGATGELFF	TGTGCCAGCAGCCCCGCGACTAGCGGGGGGGCCACCGGGGAGCTGTTTTTT
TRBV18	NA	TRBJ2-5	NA	CASSRGVAETQYF	TGTGCCAGCTCCAGGGGGGTCGCAGAGACCCAGTACTTC
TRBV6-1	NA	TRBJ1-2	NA	CASSDGRFVSYTF	TGTGCCAGCAGTGATGGAAGGTTTGTGAGCTACACCTTC
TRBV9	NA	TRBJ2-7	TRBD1	CASSARGQSYEQYF	TGTGCCAGCAGCGCCAGGGGGCAATCCTACGAGCAGTACTTC
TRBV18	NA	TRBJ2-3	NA	CASSPFSGRDTQYF	TGTGCCAGCTCACCTTTCAGCGGCCGGGATACGCAGTATTTT
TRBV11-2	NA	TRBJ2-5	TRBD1	CASSSGTGHAGETQYF	TGTGCCAGCAGCTCCGGGACAGGGCACGCTGGGGAGACCCAGTACTTC
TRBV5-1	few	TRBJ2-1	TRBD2	CASSASGGRSNEQFF	TGCGCCAGCAGCGCAAGCGGGGGTCGCTCTAATGAGCAGTTCTTC
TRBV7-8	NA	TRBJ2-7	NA	CASSLLTPRYEQYF	TGTGCCAGCAGCTTATTGACACCGCGGTACGAGCAGTACTTC
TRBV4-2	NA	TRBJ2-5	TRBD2	CATSPSGAIQETQYF	TGTGCCACCTCCCCCAGCGGGGCGATCCAAGAGACCCAGTACTTC
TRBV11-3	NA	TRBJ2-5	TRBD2	CASSPGLAGGKTQYF	TGTGCCAGCAGCCCTGGACTAGCGGGGGGGAAGACCCAGTACTTC
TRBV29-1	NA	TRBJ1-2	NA	CSVEEGGGSNYGYTF	TGCAGCGTTGAAGAAGGGGGGGGTAGTAACTATGGCTACACCTTC
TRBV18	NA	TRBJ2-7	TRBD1	CASSLRGQGFYEQYF	TGTGCCAGCTCACTACGGGGACAGGGGTTCTACGAGCAGTACTTC
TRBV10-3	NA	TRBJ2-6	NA	CAISDQKTEKGTGANVLTF	TGTGCCATCAGTGACCAAAAAACAGAGAAAGGTACTGGGGCCAACGTCCTGACTTTC
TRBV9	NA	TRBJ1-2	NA	CASSVDSFGGGYTF	TGTGCCAGCAGCGTCGACAGTTTCGGCGGTGGCTACACCTTC
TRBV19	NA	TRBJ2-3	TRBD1	CASSIDSRGTQYF	TGTGCCAGTAGTATTGATTCCAGGGGGACGCAGTATTTT
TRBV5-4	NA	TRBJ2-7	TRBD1	CASSPGTGAYEQYF	TGTGCCAGCAGCCCCGGGACAGGGGCCTACGAGCAGTACTTC
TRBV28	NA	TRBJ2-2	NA	CASSFPLNGELFF	TGTGCCAGCAGTTTTCCTTTAAACGGGGAGCTGTTTTTT
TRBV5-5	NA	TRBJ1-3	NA	CASREASSGNTIYF	TGTGCTTCTAGGGAAGCAAGCTCTGGAAACACCATATATTTT
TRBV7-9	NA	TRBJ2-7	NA	CASSFYGGKNEQYF	TGTGCCAGCAGCTTTTATGGGGGTAAGAACGAGCAGTACTTC
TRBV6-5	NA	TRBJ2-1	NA	CATRDTSSYNEQFF	TGTGCCACCCGGGACACGAGCTCCTACAATGAGCAGTTCTTC
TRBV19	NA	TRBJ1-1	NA	CASTRGPDGIRAFF	TGTGCCAGTACCCGCGGGCCCGATGGGATACGAGCTTTCTTT
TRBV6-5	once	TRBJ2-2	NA	CAGDLSGELFF	TGTGCCGGCGACTTGTCCGGGGAGCTGTTTTTT
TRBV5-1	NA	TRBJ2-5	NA	CASSVSETQYF	TGTGCCAGCAGCGTCTCAGAGACCCAGTACTTC
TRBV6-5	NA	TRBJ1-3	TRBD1	CASSLGTVGNTIYF	TGTGCCAGCAGTTTAGGGACAGTTGGAAACACCATATATTTT
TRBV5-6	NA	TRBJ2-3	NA	CASSLLRRSTDTQYF	TGTGCCAGCAGCCTCCTTCGGAGGAGCACAGATACGCAGTATTTT
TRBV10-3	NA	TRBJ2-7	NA	CAISDPAYEQYF	TGTGCCATCAGTGACCCGGCCTACGAGCAGTACTTC
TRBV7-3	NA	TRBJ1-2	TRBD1	CASSPDRDYGYTF	TGTGCCAGCAGCCCTGACAGGGACTATGGCTACACCTTC
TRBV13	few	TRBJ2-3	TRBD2	CASIELAGYTDTQYF	TGTGCCAGCATCGAACTAGCGGGTTACACAGATACGCAGTATTTT
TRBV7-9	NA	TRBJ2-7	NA	CASSRNVRSQTYEQYF	TGTGCCAGCAGCCGGAATGTTAGGAGCCAGACCTACGAGCAGTACTTC
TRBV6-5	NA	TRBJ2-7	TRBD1	CASSALDRKYEQYF	TGTGCCAGCAGCGCTTTGGACAGGAAATACGAGCAGTACTTC
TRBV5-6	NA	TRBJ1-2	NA	CASSLAWDLDYGYTF	TGTGCCAGCAGCTTGGCCTGGGATCTGGACTATGGCTACACCTTC
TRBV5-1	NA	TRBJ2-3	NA	CASSLDREDTQYF	TGCGCCAGCAGCTTGGACAGGGAAGATACGCAGTATTTT
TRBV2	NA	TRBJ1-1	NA	CASRTPRPDLTEAFF	TGTGCCAGCAGGACACCTAGACCCGACTTAACTGAAGCTTTCTTT
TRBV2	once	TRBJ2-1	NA	CASSGIVVANSYNEQFF	TGTGCCAGCAGTGGAATAGTGGTAGCGAACTCCTACAATGAGCAGTTCTTC
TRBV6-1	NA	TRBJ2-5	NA	CASGRGETQYF	TGTGCCAGCGGGAGAGGAGAGACCCAGTACTTC
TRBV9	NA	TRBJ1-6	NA	CASSVSNSPLHF	TGTGCCAGCAGCGTTTCCAATTCACCCCTCCACTTT
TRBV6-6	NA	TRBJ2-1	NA	CASSPARGYNEQFF	TGTGCCAGCAGTCCCGCCCGGGGCTACAATGAGCAGTTCTTC
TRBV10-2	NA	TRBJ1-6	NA	CASSESSRSPLHF	TGCGCCAGCAGTGAGTCGAGTCGATCACCCCTCCACTTT
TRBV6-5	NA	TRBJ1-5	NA	CASREGKVNQPQHF	TGTGCCAGCAGGGAGGGGAAAGTGAATCAGCCCCAGCATTTT
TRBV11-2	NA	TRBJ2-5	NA	CASSPTGVQETQYF	TGTGCCAGCAGCCCGACTGGGGTCCAAGAGACCCAGTACTTC
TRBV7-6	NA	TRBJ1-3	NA	CASSLAGSGNTIYF	TGTGCCAGCAGCTTAGCAGGCTCTGGAAACACCATATATTTT
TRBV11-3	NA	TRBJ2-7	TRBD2	CASSLAGVDEQYF	TGTGCCAGCAGCTTGGCGGGAGTTGACGAGCAGTACTTC
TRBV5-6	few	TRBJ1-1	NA	CASSLVQQPNTEAFF	TGTGCCAGCAGCTTGGTACAACAGCCGAACACTGAAGCTTTCTTT
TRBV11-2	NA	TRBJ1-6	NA	CASSKGTDNSPLHF	TGTGCCAGCAGCAAGGGAACGGATAATTCACCCCTCCACTTT
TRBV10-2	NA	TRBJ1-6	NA	CASSDRVNSPLHF	TGCGCCAGCAGTGACAGGGTTAATTCACCCCTCCACTTT
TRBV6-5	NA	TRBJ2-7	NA	CASSRQTGYEQYF	TGTGCCAGCAGTAGACAAACAGGGTACGAGCAGTACTTC
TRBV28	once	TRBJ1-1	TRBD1	CASSLITGGLEAFF	TGTGCCAGCAGTTTAATTACAGGGGGACTCGAAGCTTTCTTT
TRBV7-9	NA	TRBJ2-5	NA	CASSLVTGAGETQYF	TGTGCCAGCAGCTTAGTTACGGGGGCCGGGGAGACCCAGTACTTC
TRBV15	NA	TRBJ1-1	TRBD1	CATSREGTGANTEAFF	TGTGCCACCAGCAGAGAAGGGACAGGCGCGAACACTGAAGCTTTCTTT
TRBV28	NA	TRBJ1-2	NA	CASSPTGTLRNYGYTF	TGTGCCAGCAGCCCAACTGGGACACTACGGAACTATGGCTACACCTTC